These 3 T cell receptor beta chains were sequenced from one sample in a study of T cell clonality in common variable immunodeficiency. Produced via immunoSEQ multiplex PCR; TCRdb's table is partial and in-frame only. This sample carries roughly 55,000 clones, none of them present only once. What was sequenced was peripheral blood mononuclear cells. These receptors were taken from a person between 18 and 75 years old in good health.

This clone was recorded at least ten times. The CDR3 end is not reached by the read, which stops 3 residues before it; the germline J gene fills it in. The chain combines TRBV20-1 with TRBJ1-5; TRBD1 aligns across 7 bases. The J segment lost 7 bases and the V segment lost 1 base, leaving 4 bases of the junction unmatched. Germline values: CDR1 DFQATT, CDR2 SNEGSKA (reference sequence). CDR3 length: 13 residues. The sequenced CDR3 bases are TGCAGTGCTAGAGGGCAGGGGGAACAGCCC. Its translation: CSARGQGEQP. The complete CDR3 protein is CSARGQGEQPQHF.

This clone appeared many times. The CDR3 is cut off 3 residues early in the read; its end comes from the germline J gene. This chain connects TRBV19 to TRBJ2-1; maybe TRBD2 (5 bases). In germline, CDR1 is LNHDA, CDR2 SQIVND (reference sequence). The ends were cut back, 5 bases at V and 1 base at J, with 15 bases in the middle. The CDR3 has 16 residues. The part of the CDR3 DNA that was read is TGTGCCAGTAGTCCACCATATAGCGAGTCCTACAATGAG. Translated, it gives CASSPPYSESYNE. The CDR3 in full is CASSPPYSESYNEQFF.

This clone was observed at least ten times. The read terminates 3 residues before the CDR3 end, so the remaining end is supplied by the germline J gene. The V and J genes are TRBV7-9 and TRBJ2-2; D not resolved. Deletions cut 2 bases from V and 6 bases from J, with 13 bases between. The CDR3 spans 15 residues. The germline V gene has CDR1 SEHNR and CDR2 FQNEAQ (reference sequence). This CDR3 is CASSLFSGSAGELFF. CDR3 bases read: TGTGCCAGCAGCTTATTTTCCGGGTCGGCCGGGGAG.